Described below is a single TCR beta chain sequence and its context. Its antigen is unknown. TRB rearrangements spanning V, D and J were amplified using mixed TRB-A/B primers. TCRdb re-called the multiplex PCR reads with MiXCR, one entry per CDR3 protein. The sample holds roughly 10,000 distinct CDR3 sequences, under 30% seen once. Germline trimming cut 4 bases from V and 3 bases from J; bases unmatched to any gene: 11. The germline gives CDR1 SGHDT, CDR2 YYEEEE. CDR3 length equals 17 residues. This specimen comes from a study of T cell repertoires in aging, cancer and after chemotherapy. Study-wide context: Six age groups, ranging from 30 or younger to 70 or older, included the donors. The whole study produced a dataset of around 9 million TCR reads.

The study, taken as a whole, reports: Untreated cancer patients had significantly lower blood TCR diversity than age-matched healthy donors. Healthy donors lost TCR diversity with age mainly through richness, cancer patients through richness and evenness.

The template was genomic DNA from peripheral blood, not RNA. The sequence came from a human donor in good health. The chain uses TRBV5-6 and TRBJ2-7; 12 bases are shared with TRBD2. The sequenced sample was blood. In DNA form, the CDR3 reads TGTGCCAGCAGCATGGGACTAGCGGGCTTCACCCTCTACGAGCAGTACTTC. Protein: CASSMGLAGFTLYEQYF. The whole variable domain, filled in from reference TRBV5-6 and TRBJ2-7, reads DAGVTQSPTHLIKTRGQQVTLRCSPKSGHDTVSWYQQALGQGPQFIFQYYEEEERQRGNFPDRFSGHQFPNYSSELNVNALLLGDSALYLCASSMGLAGFTLYEQYFGPGTRLTVT.